The 20 T cell receptor beta chains below were found in one sample sequenced in a study of radiotherapy plus CTLA-4 blockade in lung cancer. TCRdb's table, derived via immunoSEQ multiplex PCR, lists solely in-frame clones and lacks some. This table holds 49,000 or so clones, less than 85% found once. Sequenced material: peripheral blood, taken from a patient treated with radiotherapy plus ipilimumab. The source is a human donor with non-small cell lung cancer who had stable disease on radiotherapy plus ipilimumab.

The chain employs TRBV7-2 and TRBJ1-2; D is unclear. Trimming shortened V by 3 bases and J by 8 bases, and 22 bases separated the two germline ends. Germline V gene sequence: CDR1 SGHTA, CDR2 FQGNSA. This CDR3 is 16 amino acids long. The CDR3 bases are TGTGCCAGCAGCTTTCAAGAACAGAGGTCGATGAGGGGCTACACCTTC. It specifies CASSFQEQRSMRGYTF.

This clone has only one observation. This chain uses TRBV6-5 with TRBJ1-1; the D is unclear. The CDR3 is made up of 14 amino acids. V lost 6 bases and J 11 bases, leaving 22 bases between the germline ends. Germline CDR1 and CDR2: MNHEY and SVGAGI. The CDR3 nucleotides read TGTGCCAGCAGGGAAGCCGGGGAGGGAGGGTGTGCTTTCTTT. It codes for CASREAGEGGCAFF.

The chain recombines TRBV19 with TRBJ1-4; a possible D gene is TRBD1 (5 bases). Trimming took 7 bases from V and 7 from J, leaving 10 bases between them. The germline gives CDR1 LNHDA, CDR2 SQIVND (reference sequence). CDR3 length: 12 amino acids. As DNA, the CDR3 is TGTGCCAGTAATCGGACATCTGAAAAACTGTTTTTT. Translating gives CASNRTSEKLFF.

The V and J genes are TRBV2 and TRBJ1-5; 10 bases align to TRBD1. The CDR3 length is 15 residues. The germline CDR1 and CDR2 sequences are SNHLY and FYNNEI. Trimming at V came to 4 bases and at J to 4 bases, leaving 4 bases not matched to a gene. The CDR3 protein is CASSGDRGQNQPQHF. CDR3 sequence (DNA): TGTGCCAGCAGTGGAGACAGGGGGCAGAATCAGCCCCAGCATTTT.

The CDR3 spells CASKDRPYEKLFF. In DNA, the CDR3 is TGTGCCAGCAAAGACAGACCCTATGAAAAACTGTTTTTT. The chain couples TRBV6-6 to TRBJ1-4; tentative D call: TRBD1 (5 bases). V lost 7 bases and J 6 bases, leaving 12 bases between the germline ends. Germline V gene sequence: CDR1 MNHNY, CDR2 SVGAGI (reference sequence). The CDR3 runs 13 residues.

The genes are TRBV6-5 and TRBJ2-7; TRBD1 is a possible D gene (5 bases). The CDR3 has 15 amino acids. The germline CDR1 and CDR2 sequences are MNHEY and SVGAGI. The V and J ends lost 5 bases and 0 bases respectively, with 14 bases between them. This CDR3 is CASSMTASRSYEQYV. The CDR3 nucleotides are TGTGCCAGCAGTATGACAGCGTCACGCTCCTACGAGCAGTACGTC.

CDR3 sequence (DNA): TGTGCCAGCAGTTATCAGGGGGGGGCCAACCAGTACGTC. This translates into CASSYQGGANQYV. The chain is built from TRBV28 and TRBJ2-7, with D perhaps being TRBD1 or TRBD2 (7 bases each). The V end was cut by 4 bases, the J end by 10 bases, with 17 bases between. Germline loops: CDR1 MDHEN, CDR2 SYDVKM. The CDR3 spans 13 residues.

The V gene is TRBV5-1, the J gene TRBJ1-1; 8 nucleotides align to TRBD1. After removal of 4 bases from V and 1 base from J, the junction contained 3 bases not matched to a gene. This CDR3 has 14 amino acids. Germline V lookup: CDR1 SGHRS, CDR2 YFSETQ. The CDR3 region has the DNA TGCGCCAGCAGCACCGGACAGGGGAACACTGAAGCTTTCTTT. Its translation: CASSTGQGNTEAFF.

The chain employs TRBV5-1 and TRBJ2-3; maybe TRBD1 (5 bases). Trimming left V 0 bases short and J 2 bases short, with 10 bases between. The CDR3 totals 15 residues. Germline loops: CDR1 SGHRS, CDR2 YFSETQ. CDR3 amino acids: CASSLGGRPTDTQYF. CDR3 nucleotide sequence: TGCGCCAGCAGCTTGGGGGGCCGCCCCACAGATACGCAGTATTTT.

The chain uses TRBV19 and TRBJ1-2, with D hard to call. Germline assignment: CDR1 LNHDA and CDR2 SQIVND (reference sequence). V lost 6 bases and J lost 4, with 12 bases in between. This CDR3 region has 13 residues. The CDR3 protein is CASRGPPGYGYTF. CDR3 in DNA: TGTGCCAGTAGAGGACCCCCCGGCTATGGCTACACCTTC.

The genes are TRBV29-1 and TRBJ2-7; 7 bases map to TRBD1. This CDR3 spans 14 amino acids. Unmatched junction bases numbered 7, after V lost 3 bases and J lost 2 bases. The germline gives CDR1 SQVTM, CDR2 ANQGSEA. The CDR3 is CSVEGETGTYEQYF. CDR3 nucleotide sequence: TGCAGCGTTGAGGGGGAGACAGGGACCTACGAGCAGTACTTC.

The rearrangement joins TRBV28 to TRBJ1-2; D uncertain. CDR1 and CDR2 from the germline V gene are MDHEN and SYDVKM. V lost 3 bases and J 1 base, leaving 3 bases between the germline ends. The CDR3 runs 12 residues. The DNA of the CDR3 is TGTGCCAGCAGTTTGGGTAACTATGGCTACACCTTC. Translating gives CASSLGNYGYTF.

This clone occurred once. The chain couples TRBV10-1 to TRBJ2-7, with D possibly being TRBD1 (6 bases). V was pared by 5 bases and J by 1 base, with 9 bases between. The CDR3 is 13 residues long. The germline V gene encodes CDR1 WNHNN and CDR2 SYGVQD (reference sequence). CDR3 coding DNA: TGCGCCAGCAGTTTGGACAGTTCCTACGAGCAGTACTTC. Its protein is CASSLDSSYEQYF.

This chain connects TRBV10-3 to TRBJ2-6, with D possibly being TRBD1 (5 bases). Germline assignment: CDR1 ENHRY and CDR2 SYGVKD. V lost 11 bases, J lost 0 bases, and 11 bases lay in between. This CDR3 is built from 14 residues. The CDR3 loop reads CAGQGSSGANVLTF. As DNA, the CDR3 is TGTGCCGGTCAGGGTTCCTCTGGGGCCAACGTCCTGACTTTC.

The chain combines TRBV7-9 with TRBJ1-2; D is ambiguous. This CDR3 is 13 amino acids long. Germline values: CDR1 SEHNR, CDR2 FQNEAQ (reference sequence). Deletions cut 1 base from V and 8 bases from J, with 11 bases between. DNA of the CDR3: TGTGCCAGCAGCTTAGGAGGGCTGGGGGGCTACACCTTC. Encoded protein: CASSLGGLGGYTF.

DNA of the CDR3: TGCAGCGTTGAAGATCAGGGGGGACAGGGCCTTAACACCTTC. This sequence encodes CSVEDQGGQGLNTF. The chain is built from TRBV29-1 and TRBJ1-2; 9 positions agree with TRBD1. The CDR3 has 14 residues. Per the germline V gene, CDR1 is SQVTM and CDR2 is ANQGSEA. Trimming at V came to 0 bases and at J to 12 bases, leaving 11 bases not matched to a gene.

V usage is TRBV29-1 and J usage is TRBJ1-1, with TRBD1 identical over 9 bases. V lost 6 bases, J lost 1 base, and 15 bases stayed unmatched. The CDR3 contains 17 residues. CDR1 and CDR2 (germline): SQVTM, ANQGSEA. CDR3 DNA sequence: TGCAGCGTCGCGATCCCGACAGGGGGGGCTAAGAACACTGAAGCTTTCTTT. Translated, it gives CSVAIPTGGAKNTEAFF.

The chain employs TRBV5-5 and TRBJ1-2; D is uncertain. The CDR3 has 13 residues. Germline V gives CDR1 SGHKS, CDR2 YYEKEE (reference sequence). With 1 base removed from V and 4 bases from J, the gap between germline ends came to 8 bases. As DNA, the CDR3 is TGTGCCAGCAGCTTGATGCCGGTCTATGGCTACACCTTC. Encoded protein: CASSLMPVYGYTF.

The chain links TRBV15 to TRBJ2-5; either TRBD1 or TRBD2 may fit D (5 bases each). Per germline, CDR1 LNHNV and CDR2 YYDKDF (reference sequence). The CDR3 sequence is 15 residues long. The V and J ends lost 2 bases and 5 bases respectively, with 15 bases between them. CDR3 DNA: TGTGCCACCAGCAGAAACAGACAGTCGGGGGAGACCCAGTACTTC. Amino acids: CATSRNRQSGETQYF.

This chain connects TRBV6-1 to TRBJ2-5; D unresolved. Trimming took 8 bases from V and 4 from J, leaving 17 bases between them. Germline CDR1 reads MNHNS; CDR2 reads SASEGT. The CDR3 runs to 14 residues. CDR3 sequence reads: CASRQLKEGETQYF. In nucleotides, the CDR3 is TGTGCCAGCCGACAACTAAAAGAAGGAGAGACCCAGTACTTC.